The rows below give T cell receptor beta chains drawn from one sample of a study of blood T cell repertoires in COVID-19. TCRdb's copy holds only in-frame clones and misses some; the assay was immunoSEQ multiplex PCR. The repertoire has under 300,000 clones, about 89% of them found once; the top ten carry 1.5% to 2%. Specimen: PBMCs or T cells enriched from blood (not recorded which). These receptors originate from a woman between 18 and 29 years old who had recovered from COVID-19. Both conserved end residues are part of each CDR3.

v_call: TRBV28
j_call: TRBJ1-4
cdr3_aa: CASSFGAGAPATNEKLFF

v_call: TRBV7-2
j_call: TRBJ2-1
cdr3_aa: CASSLGGPGEQFF

v_call: TRBV19
j_call: TRBJ2-7
cdr3_aa: CASSILGDRYEQYF

v_call: TRBV2
j_call: TRBJ1-2
cdr3_aa: CATSPITGGHTF

v_call: TRBV29-1
j_call: TRBJ1-2
cdr3_aa: CSVRVPGLWGYTF

v_call: TRBV5-4
j_call: TRBJ2-7
cdr3_aa: CASGPGTSGSYEQYF

v_call: TRBV4-1
j_call: TRBJ2-7
cdr3_aa: CASSQVAKSYEQYF

v_call: TRBV7-3
j_call: TRBJ2-3
cdr3_aa: CASSLKPRGASPVTQYF

v_call: TRBV2
j_call: TRBJ2-5
cdr3_aa: CASSGGRETQYF

v_call: TRBV11-2
j_call: TRBJ1-2
cdr3_aa: CASSRESYGYTF

v_call: TRBV18
j_call: TRBJ2-3
cdr3_aa: CASSPPPGTSGSTDTQYF

v_call: TRBV5-1
j_call: TRBJ1-1
cdr3_aa: CASSLTGGVTEAFF

v_call: TRBV5-5
j_call: TRBJ1-1
cdr3_aa: CASSPLTGRVTEAFF

v_call: TRBV7-9
j_call: TRBJ2-1
cdr3_aa: CASSSQVAGGLEQFF

v_call: TRBV2
j_call: TRBJ1-2
cdr3_aa: CASNEPGQANGYTF

v_call: TRBV9
j_call: TRBJ1-2
cdr3_aa: CASSAQMTGYGYTF

v_call: TRBV28
j_call: TRBJ1-6
cdr3_aa: CASLAGQGYNSPLHF

v_call: TRBV11-3
j_call: TRBJ2-4
cdr3_aa: CASSLGKLGAKNIQYF

v_call: TRBV5-5
j_call: TRBJ1-5
cdr3_aa: CASSLGTREPQHF

v_call: TRBV28
j_call: TRBJ1-4
cdr3_aa: CASSFATRSLRINEKLFF

v_call: TRBV5-4
j_call: TRBJ2-7
cdr3_aa: CASSPDRSYEQYF

v_call: TRBV7-6
j_call: TRBJ2-7
cdr3_aa: CASSLVGGLGTADSYEQYF

v_call: TRBV3-1/TRBV3-2
j_call: TRBJ1-3
cdr3_aa: CASSPWLRDTIYF

v_call: TRBV19
j_call: TRBJ2-5
cdr3_aa: CASSRGQGATIQETQYF

v_call: TRBV5-8
j_call: TRBJ2-1
cdr3_aa: CASSARLGSYNEQFF

v_call: TRBV12-3/TRBV12-4
j_call: TRBJ2-1
cdr3_aa: CASCWTDHNEQFF

v_call: TRBV4-1
j_call: TRBJ1-2
cdr3_aa: CASSQMRAGGYTF

v_call: TRBV4-3
j_call: TRBJ1-2
cdr3_aa: CASSQAGGYGYTF

v_call: TRBV7-9
j_call: TRBJ1-3
cdr3_aa: CASSPGPFSGNTIYF

v_call: TRBV27
j_call: TRBJ1-4
cdr3_aa: CASSTGVGEKLFF

v_call: TRBV7-9
j_call: TRBJ2-1
cdr3_aa: CASSPPGLASYNEQFF

v_call: TRBV7-2
j_call: TRBJ1-2
cdr3_aa: CASSLAGGQANYGYTF

v_call: TRBV28
j_call: TRBJ1-6
cdr3_aa: CASNLGGSGSPLHF

v_call: TRBV4-3
j_call: TRBJ1-6
cdr3_aa: CASSRETESSPLHF

v_call: TRBV24-1
j_call: TRBJ1-5
cdr3_aa: CATGDSLPQHF

v_call: TRBV7-9
j_call: TRBJ2-7
cdr3_aa: CASSSVGAGGYEQYF